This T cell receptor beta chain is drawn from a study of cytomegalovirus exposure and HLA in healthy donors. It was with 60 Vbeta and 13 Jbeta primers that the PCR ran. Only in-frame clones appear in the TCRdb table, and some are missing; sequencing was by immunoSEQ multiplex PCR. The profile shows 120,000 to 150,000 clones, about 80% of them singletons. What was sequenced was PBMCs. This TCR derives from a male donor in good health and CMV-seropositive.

Written as DNA, the CDR3 is TGTGCCAGTAGTCGTAGCGGGAGCTCCTACAATGAGCAGTTCTTC. Amino acid sequence: CASSRSGSSYNEQFF. This rearrangement joins TRBV19 to TRBJ2-1; 9 bases agree with TRBD2. CDR1 is LNHDA and CDR2 is SQIVND in the germline V gene (reference sequence). V dropped 5 bases and J dropped 0; count of bases not matched to a gene: 2. This CDR3 comprises 15 residues. The full variable domain, with the rest looked up from reference TRBV19 and TRBJ2-1, is DGGITQSPKYLFRKEGQNVTLSCEQNLNHDAMYWYRQDPGQGLRLIYYSQIVNDFQKGDIAEGYSVSREKKESFPLTVTSAQKNPTAFYLCASSRSGSSYNEQFFGPGTRLTVL.